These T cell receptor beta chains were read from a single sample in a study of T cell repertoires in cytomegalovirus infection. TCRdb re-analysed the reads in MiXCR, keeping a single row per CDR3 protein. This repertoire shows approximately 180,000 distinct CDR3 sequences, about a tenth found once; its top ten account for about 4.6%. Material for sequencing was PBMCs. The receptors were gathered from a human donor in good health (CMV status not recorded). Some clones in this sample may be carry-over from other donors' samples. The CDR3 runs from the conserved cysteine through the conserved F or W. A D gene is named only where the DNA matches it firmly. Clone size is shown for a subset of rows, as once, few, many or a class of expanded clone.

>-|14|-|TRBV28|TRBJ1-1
CASTGVGVNSEAFF
TGTGCCAGCACTGGGGTAGGAGTTAACTCTGAAGCTTTCTTT
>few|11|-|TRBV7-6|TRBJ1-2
CASSPQVGYTF
TGTGCCAGCAGCCCCCAGGTTGGCTACACCTTC
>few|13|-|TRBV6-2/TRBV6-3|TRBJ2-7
CASSSGHGYEQYF
TGTGCCAGCAGTTCGGGACACGGCTACGAGCAGTACTTC
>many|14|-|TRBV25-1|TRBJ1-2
CASSDFTDSGGYTF
TGTGCCAGCAGTGATTTTACAGATTCGGGTGGCTACACCTTC
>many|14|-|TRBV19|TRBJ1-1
CASSLRASNTEAFF
TGTGCCAGTAGTCTTCGGGCCTCGAACACTGAAGCTTTCTTT
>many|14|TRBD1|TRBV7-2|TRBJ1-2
CASSPTGTGYGYTF
TGTGCCAGCAGCCCTACGGGGACAGGGTATGGCTACACCTTC
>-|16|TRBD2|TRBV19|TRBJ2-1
CASSIVPSGGIYEQFF
TGTGCCAGTAGTATTGTGCCTAGCGGGGGGATCTATGAGCAGTTCTTC
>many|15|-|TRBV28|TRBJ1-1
CASILAGGKNTEAFF
TGTGCCAGCATCTTGGCGGGGGGAAAGAACACTGAAGCTTTCTTT
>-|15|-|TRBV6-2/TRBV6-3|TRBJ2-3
CASSDGPLGTDTQYF
TGTGCCAGCAGCGACGGGCCCCTGGGAACAGATACGCAGTATTTT
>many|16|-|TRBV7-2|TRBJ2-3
CASSPQAITSTDTQYF
TGTGCCAGCAGCCCTCAAGCCATAACTAGCACAGATACGCAGTATTTT
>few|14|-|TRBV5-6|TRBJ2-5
CASSPSPKAETQYF
TGTGCCAGCAGCCCGTCCCCGAAGGCAGAGACCCAGTACTTC
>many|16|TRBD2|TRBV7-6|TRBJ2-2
CASSLLAGGLDGELFF
TGTGCCAGCAGCTTACTAGCGGGGGGACTTGACGGGGAGCTGTTTTTT
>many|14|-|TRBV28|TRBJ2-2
CASRSETSTGELFF
TGTGCCAGCAGGTCTGAGACTAGCACCGGGGAGCTGTTTTTT
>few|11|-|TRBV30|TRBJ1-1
CAWDRGTEAFF
TGTGCCTGGGACCGGGGGACTGAAGCTTTCTTT
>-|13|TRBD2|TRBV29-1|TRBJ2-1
CSEGTSGYNEQFF
TGCAGTGAGGGGACTAGCGGATACAATGAGCAGTTCTTC
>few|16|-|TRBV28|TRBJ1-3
CASSLSLAGSGNTIYF
TGTGCCAGCAGTTTAAGTCTGGCAGGCTCTGGAAACACCATATATTTT
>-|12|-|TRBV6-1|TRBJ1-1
CASSVVGTEAFF
TGTGCCAGCAGTGTCGTAGGCACTGAAGCTTTCTTT
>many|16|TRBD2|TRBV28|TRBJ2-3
CASSSKRLAGTDTQYF
TGTGCCAGCAGTTCTAAGAGGCTAGCGGGCACAGATACGCAGTATTTT
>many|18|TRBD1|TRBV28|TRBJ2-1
CASISGQGAQFYYNEQFF
TGTGCCAGCATCTCGGGGCAGGGGGCTCAGTTTTACTACAATGAGCAGTTCTTC
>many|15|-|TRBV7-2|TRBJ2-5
CASSPRGGGLETQYF
TGTGCCAGCAGCCCCCGAGGGGGGGGCCTCGAGACCCAGTACTTC
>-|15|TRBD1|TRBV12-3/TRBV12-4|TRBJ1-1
CASRDRGGRNTEAFF
TGTGCCAGCCGGGACAGGGGAGGGAGGAACACTGAAGCTTTCTTT
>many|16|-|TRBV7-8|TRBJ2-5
CASSLSQGVSQETQYF
TGTGCCAGCAGCCTATCTCAAGGGGTATCTCAAGAGACCCAGTACTTC
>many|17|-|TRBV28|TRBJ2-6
CASSPGSGPSGANVLTF
TGTGCCAGCAGTCCGGGGTCAGGGCCTTCTGGGGCCAACGTCCTGACTTTC
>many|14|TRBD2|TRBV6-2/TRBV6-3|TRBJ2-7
CASSSPAGGYEQYF
TGTGCCAGCAGTTCCCCAGCGGGAGGATACGAGCAGTACTTC
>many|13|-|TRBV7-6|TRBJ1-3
CASSPGTGNTIYF
TGTGCCAGCAGCCCAGGGACAGGAAACACCATATATTTT